These 7 T cell receptor beta chains share one sample of origin, sequenced in a study of T cells in localized non-small cell lung cancer. Sequencing used immunoSEQ multiplex PCR; TCRdb keeps in-frame clones, though not all of them. The sample shows roughly 17,000 clones, about four fifths of them seen only once. The sample was peripheral blood, taken before any cancer treatment. Receptor source: a female donor of 60 years or more with stage I lung adenocarcinoma.

In nucleotides, the CDR3 is TGTGCCAGCAGTTTAGGGGAGGGTCTCAATCAGCCCCAGCATTTT. The encoded protein is CASSLGEGLNQPQHF. The chain combines TRBV6-1 with TRBJ1-5; TRBD1 is a possible D gene (5 bases). This CDR3 is 15 amino acids long. CDR1 and CDR2 (germline): MNHNS, SASEGT. V was trimmed by 5 bases and J by 3 bases, leaving 14 bases between them.

The genes are TRBV11-3 and TRBJ2-3; the match to TRBD2 covers 10 bases. This CDR3 is 13 amino acids long. V dropped 10 bases and J dropped 5; count of bases not matched to a gene: 6. Germline-derived CDR1 and CDR2 are SGHNT and YENEEA. The CDR3 bases are TGTGCCACCTCTGGGACTAGCGTAGATACGCAGTATTTT. Its protein product is CATSGTSVDTQYF.

The V gene is TRBV6-5, the J gene TRBJ2-1, with 11 bases aligning to TRBD2. The V segment lost 5 bases and the J segment 2 bases; nucleotides outside the gene matches: 2. Germline values: CDR1 MNHEY, CDR2 SVGAGI. The CDR3 runs 15 residues. The CDR3 sequence is CASSQTSGTYNEQFF. The DNA for the CDR3 is TGTGCCAGCAGTCAGACTAGCGGGACCTACAATGAGCAGTTCTTC.

The genes are TRBV5-6 and TRBJ1-2; 7 nucleotides match TRBD1. CDR1 SGHDT and CDR2 YYEEEE come from the germline V gene. V lost 0 bases to trimming and J lost 8 bases; unmatched junction nucleotides: 4. The CDR3 spans 13 residues. The CDR3 loop reads CASSLGQGGGYTF. The CDR3 nucleotides are TGTGCCAGCAGCTTGGGCCAGGGGGGAGGCTACACCTTC.

The V and J genes are TRBV7-2 and TRBJ1-5; perhaps TRBD1 as D (6 bases). V was pared by 1 base and J by 3 bases, with 10 bases between. The CDR3 runs 15 residues. Germline lookup yields CDR1 SGHTA and CDR2 FQGNSA. CDR3 residues: CASSLDRDVNQPQHF. DNA of the CDR3: TGTGCCAGCAGCTTAGACAGGGACGTCAATCAGCCCCAGCATTTT.

The V gene is TRBV4-2, the J gene TRBJ2-1; 12 bases line up with TRBD2. V shed 4 bases, J shed 6 bases, and the junction held 7 bases outside the gene matches. Germline V gene lookup returns CDR1 LGHNA and CDR2 YNFKEQ. The CDR3 sequence is 16 residues long. The CDR3 region is CASSPDLAGGLNEQFF. The DNA of the CDR3 is TGTGCCAGCAGCCCAGACCTAGCGGGGGGGCTCAATGAGCAGTTCTTC.

A single count supports this clone. The chain is built from TRBV7-8 and TRBJ2-7; D not resolved. The CDR3 totals 17 residues. With 1 base removed from V and 2 bases from J, the gap between germline ends came to 18 bases. Germline V gene lookup returns CDR1 SGHVS and CDR2 FQNEAQ. CDR3 region: CASSLGLRRKPTYEQYF. The CDR3 DNA sequence: TGTGCCAGCAGCTTAGGACTTCGACGGAAACCGACCTACGAGCAGTACTTC.